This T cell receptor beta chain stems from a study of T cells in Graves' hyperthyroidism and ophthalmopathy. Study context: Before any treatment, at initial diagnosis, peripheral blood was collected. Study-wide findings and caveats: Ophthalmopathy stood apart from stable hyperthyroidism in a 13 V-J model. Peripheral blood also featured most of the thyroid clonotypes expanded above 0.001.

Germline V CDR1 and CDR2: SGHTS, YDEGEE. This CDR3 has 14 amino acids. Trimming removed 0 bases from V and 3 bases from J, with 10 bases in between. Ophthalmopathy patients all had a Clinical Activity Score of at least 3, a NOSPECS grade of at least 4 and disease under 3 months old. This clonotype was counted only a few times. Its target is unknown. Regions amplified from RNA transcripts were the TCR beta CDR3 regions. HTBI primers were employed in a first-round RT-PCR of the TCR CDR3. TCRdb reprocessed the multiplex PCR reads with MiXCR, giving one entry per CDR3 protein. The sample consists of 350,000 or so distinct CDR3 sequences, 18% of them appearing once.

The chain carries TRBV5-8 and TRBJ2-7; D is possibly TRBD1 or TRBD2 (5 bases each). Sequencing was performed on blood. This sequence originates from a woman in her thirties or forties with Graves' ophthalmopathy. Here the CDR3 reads CASSLGGNIYEQYF. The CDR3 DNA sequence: TGTGCCAGCAGCTTGGGGGGGAATATCTACGAGCAGTACTTC.